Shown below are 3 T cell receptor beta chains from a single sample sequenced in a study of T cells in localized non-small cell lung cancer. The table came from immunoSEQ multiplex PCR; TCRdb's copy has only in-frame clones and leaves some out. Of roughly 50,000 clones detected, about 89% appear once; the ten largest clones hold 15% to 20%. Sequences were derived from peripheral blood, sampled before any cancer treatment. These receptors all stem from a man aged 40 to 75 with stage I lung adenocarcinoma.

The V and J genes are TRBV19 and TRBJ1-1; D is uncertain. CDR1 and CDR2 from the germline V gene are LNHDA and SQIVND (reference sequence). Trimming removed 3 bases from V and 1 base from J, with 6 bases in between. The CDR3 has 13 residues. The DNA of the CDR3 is TGTGCCAGTAGTATTTCAGGGAACACTGAAGCTTTCTTT. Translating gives CASSISGNTEAFF.

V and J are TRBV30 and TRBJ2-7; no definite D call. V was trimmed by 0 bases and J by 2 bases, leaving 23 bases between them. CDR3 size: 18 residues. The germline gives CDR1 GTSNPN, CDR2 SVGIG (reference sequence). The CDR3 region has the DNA TGTGCCTGGAGTGTAACGCTTTTTGGCAGCTTCTTTACCTACGAGCAGTACTTC. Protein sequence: CAWSVTLFGSFFTYEQYF.

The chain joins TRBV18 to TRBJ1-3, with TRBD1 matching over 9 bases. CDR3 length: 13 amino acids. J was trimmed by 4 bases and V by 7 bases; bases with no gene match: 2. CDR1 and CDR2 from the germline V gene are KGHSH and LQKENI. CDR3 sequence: CASWTGEGNTIYF. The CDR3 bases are TGTGCCAGCTGGACAGGGGAAGGAAACACCATATATTTT.